The 29 T cell receptor beta chains reported below all come from one sample, sequenced in a study of identical twins. TCRdb re-called the 5' RACE reads with MiXCR, one entry per CDR3 protein. The top ten clones hold approximately 12% of a sample with 450,000 or so distinct CDR3 sequences, less than 20% of them seen once. The sample was naive T cells sorted from blood. These receptors came from a man aged 50-59 years in good health.

This clonotype was found many times. This sequence joins TRBV6-2 or TRBV6-3 and TRBJ2-6, with a tentative D call TRBD1 (6 bases). The V gene's germline CDR1 is MNHEY and CDR2 SVGEGT. This CDR3 spans 15 amino acids. V was pared by 6 bases and J by 2 bases, with 11 bases between. CDR3 sequence reads: CASSTGYPGANVLTF. DNA of the CDR3: TGTGCCAGCAGCACAGGGTACCCTGGGGCCAACGTCCTGACTTTC.

This clonotype was picked up a small number of times. This chain connects TRBV20-1 to TRBJ2-4; D unclear. This CDR3 region has 14 residues. Germline assignment: CDR1 DFQATT and CDR2 SNEGSKA (reference sequence). V was pared by 2 bases and J by 3 bases, with 11 bases between. CDR3 bases: TGCAGTGCTAGAAGGGTGAAGGGCAAAAACATTCAGTACTTC. Its protein is CSARRVKGKNIQYF.

In this sample, this clonotype turned up a few times. V is TRBV6-5 and J is TRBJ1-2, with 7 bases fitting TRBD1. This CDR3 has 14 amino acids. The ends lost 3 bases at V and 4 bases at J; junction bases unmatched: 5. Germline loops: CDR1 MNHEY, CDR2 SVGAGI. The CDR3 DNA reads TGTGCCAGCAGTTATCAGGGGGGACGCTATGGCTACACCTTC. It specifies CASSYQGGRYGYTF.

The chain joins TRBV7-9 to TRBJ2-1; TRBD1 is a possible D gene (5 bases). Trimming took 6 bases from V and 0 from J, leaving 12 bases between them. Looked up from germline, CDR1 is SEHNR and CDR2 is FQNEAQ (reference sequence). CDR3 length: 15 residues. In DNA form, the CDR3 reads TGTGCCAGCAGGTCGGACAAAAGCTCCTACAATGAGCAGTTCTTC. Its protein product is CASRSDKSSYNEQFF.

The table lists this clonotype with many counts. The rearrangement uses TRBV12-3 or TRBV12-4 and TRBJ2-1, with D perhaps given as TRBD1 or TRBD2 (5 bases each). Trimming left V 7 bases short and J 2 bases short, with 18 bases between. CDR3 length: 16 residues. Here the CDR3 reads CASTPMGVVPYNEQFF. As DNA, the CDR3 is TGTGCCAGCACTCCGATGGGGGTGGTTCCCTACAATGAGCAGTTCTTC.

This clonotype was observed at least ten times. The chain links TRBV4-3 to TRBJ1-5; tentatively, D is TRBD1 (5 bases). From germline, CDR1 is LGHNA and CDR2 YSLEER. The V and J ends lost 5 bases and 6 bases respectively, with 11 bases between them. The CDR3 has 13 residues. Here the CDR3 DNA reads TGCGCCAGCAGCAAAGGGGTGGGTCAGCCCCAGCATTTT. It yields the protein CASSKGVGQPQHF.

V gene TRBV19 combines with J gene TRBJ1-5; 10 bases map to TRBD1. V lost 5 bases, J lost 6 bases, and 7 bases stayed unmatched. The CDR3 has 15 residues. Looked up from germline, CDR1 is LNHDA and CDR2 is SQIVND (reference sequence). The CDR3 loop reads CASSPTGTGAQPQHF. The CDR3, as DNA: TGTGCCAGTAGTCCGACCGGGACAGGGGCTCAGCCCCAGCATTTT.

This rearrangement joins TRBV4-1 to TRBJ1-5; D gene uncertain. V was clipped by 1 base and J by 6 bases, with 13 bases between them. Germline CDR1 MGHRA, CDR2 YSYEKL. The CDR3 loop spans 15 amino acids. The CDR3 spells CASSQGVSLVQPQHF. CDR3 nucleotides: TGCGCCAGCAGCCAAGGGGTTTCATTGGTTCAGCCCCAGCATTTT.

The rearrangement joins TRBV5-1 to TRBJ2-3, with D uncertain. Germline V lookup: CDR1 SGHRS, CDR2 YFSETQ. The ends were cut back, 2 bases at V and 0 bases at J, with 13 bases in the middle. This CDR3 region has 16 residues. CDR3 residues: CASSLHPKSSTDTQYF. The CDR3 region has the DNA TGCGCCAGCAGCTTACACCCGAAATCTAGCACAGATACGCAGTATTTT.

This clonotype was observed at least ten times. The chain uses TRBV27 and TRBJ2-5; 7 bases match TRBD1. With V trimmed by 3 bases and J by 5 bases, 3 bases remained unmatched. The CDR3 sequence is 13 residues long. The V gene's germline CDR1 is MNHEY and CDR2 SMNVEV (reference sequence). The CDR3 loop reads CASSLARGETQYF. CDR3 coding DNA: TGTGCCAGCAGTTTGGCCAGGGGGGAGACCCAGTACTTC.

The rearrangement uses TRBV11-2 and TRBJ2-4; no firm D call. V gave up 2 bases and J gave up 0 bases, with 17 bases separating them. Germline-derived CDR1 and CDR2 are SGHAT and FQNNGV. The CDR3 consists of 18 residues. CDR3 protein: CASSLSPGRSIAKNIQYF. The CDR3 nucleotides read TGTGCCAGCAGCTTATCCCCCGGCAGGTCAATAGCCAAAAACATTCAGTACTTC.

The chain employs TRBV4-3 and TRBJ2-7, with unresolved D. Germline V gene data show CDR1 as LGHNA and CDR2 as YSLEER. Deletions cut 0 bases from V and 7 bases from J, with 10 bases between. CDR3 size: 13 residues. The CDR3 DNA follows: TGCGCCAGCAGCCAAGATAGGGTCGCTGAGCAGTACTTC. Its protein product is CASSQDRVAEQYF.

This clonotype was seen a handful of times. The chain employs TRBV7-7 and TRBJ2-2, with 7 bases fitting TRBD1. This CDR3 contains 15 residues. CDR1 is SSHAT, CDR2 FNYEAQ, per germline (reference sequence). The J segment lost 5 bases and the V segment lost 1 base, leaving 4 bases of the junction unmatched. In DNA, the CDR3 is TGTGCCAGCAGCTTAGGTCTACAGGGGACCGGGGAGCTGTTTTTT. Amino acid sequence: CASSLGLQGTGELFF. Full variable domain (remainder filled in from reference TRBV7-7 and TRBJ2-2): GAGVSQSPRYKVTKRGQDVTLRCDPISSHATLYWYQQALGQGPEFLTYFNYEAQPDKSGLPSDRFSAERPEGSISTLTIQRTEQRDSAMYRCASSLGLQGTGELFFGEGSRLTVL.

The chain is built from TRBV4-2 and TRBJ2-5; tentatively, D is TRBD1 or TRBD2 (5 bases each). Per germline, CDR1 LGHNA and CDR2 YNFKEQ. The CDR3 runs to 17 residues. With 4 bases removed from V and 0 bases from J, the gap between germline ends came to 18 bases. The CDR3 bases are TGTGCCAGCAGCCCAGGGAGTGGACATTTAGACCAAGAGACCCAGTACTTC. This codes for CASSPGSGHLDQETQYF.

The table lists this clonotype with a count of one. The chain has TRBV2 and TRBJ1-6; D may be TRBD1 (5 bases). V dropped 5 bases and J dropped 10 bases, with 18 bases sitting between them. Germline lookup yields CDR1 SNHLY and CDR2 FYNNEI. This CDR3 is 15 amino acids long. CDR3 nucleotide sequence: TGTGCCAGCAGTCAAGAGCTAGGGACGTTGTCACCCCTCCACTTT. Translation: CASSQELGTLSPLHF.

V usage is TRBV24-1 and J usage is TRBJ2-5, with a weak D call TRBD2 (5 bases). The CDR3 runs 15 residues. V gave up 3 bases and J gave up 0 bases, with 10 bases separating them. The germline CDR1 and CDR2 sequences are KGHDR and SFDVKD. The CDR3 loop is CATSDPSGNQETQYF. DNA of the CDR3: TGTGCCACCAGTGATCCCTCCGGGAACCAAGAGACCCAGTACTTC.

This clonotype was found a few times. This rearrangement joins TRBV25-1 to TRBJ2-1; D not resolved. CDR1 MGHDK and CDR2 SYGVNS come from the germline V gene. The CDR3 contains 16 residues. Deletions cut 0 bases from V and 0 bases from J, with 9 bases between. The CDR3 coding sequence is TGTGCCAGCAGTGAATATGGCGGAGTCTCCTACAATGAGCAGTTCTTC. Translating gives CASSEYGGVSYNEQFF. Drawing the rest from reference TRBV25-1 and TRBJ2-1, the complete variable domain is EADIYQTPRYLVIGTGKKITLECSQTMGHDKMYWYQQDPGMELHLIHYSYGVNSTEKGDLSSESTVSRIRTEHFPLTLESARPSHTSQYLCASSEYGGVSYNEQFFGPGTRLTVL.

This clonotype was seen ten or more times. The chain employs TRBV3-1 and TRBJ2-6; D ambiguous. Germline V gives CDR1 LGHDT, CDR2 YNNKEL (reference sequence). CDR3 length: 14 residues. Trimming stripped 3 bases from V and 0 bases from J, with 3 bases between. CDR3 sequence (DNA): TGTGCCAGCAGCCATCTCTCTGGGGCCAACGTCCTGACTTTC. Translated, it gives CASSHLSGANVLTF.

This clonotype was detected ten times or more. The chain recombines TRBV12-3 or TRBV12-4 with TRBJ2-3; D not resolved. The CDR3 consists of 12 residues. V lost 6 bases to trimming and J lost 6 bases, with 10 bases between them. CDR3 residues: CASSYRADTQYF. The CDR3 DNA reads TGTGCCAGCAGCTACCGTGCGGATACGCAGTATTTT.

A few counts support this clonotype. V is TRBV20-1 and J is TRBJ1-1; TRBD1 agrees at 8 bases. The V and J ends lost 4 bases and 5 bases, in that order; junction bases with no gene match: 3. This CDR3 contains 12 residues. CDR1 DFQATT and CDR2 SNEGSKA come from the germline V gene (reference sequence). The DNA for the CDR3 is TGCAGTGCTATCACAGGGGGAACTGAAGCTTTCTTT. Translation gives CSAITGGTEAFF.

This clonotype was observed a few times. This chain connects TRBV6-5 to TRBJ2-7, with 13 bases fitting TRBD2. J was trimmed by 2 bases and V by 2 bases; bases with no gene match: 12. The length of the CDR3 is 19 residues. CDR1 is MNHEY and CDR2 is SVGAGI in the germline V gene. In nucleotides, the CDR3 is TGTGCCAGCAGTTACACCGAAGTACCCGGGACTAGCGGGACCTACGAGCAGTACTTC. This gives the protein CASSYTEVPGTSGTYEQYF.

This clonotype was counted only a few times. The rearrangement joins TRBV5-6 to TRBJ1-1, with a weak D call TRBD1 (5 bases). The CDR3 totals 18 residues. CDR1 and CDR2 (germline): SGHDT, YYEEEE. The V end was cut by 3 bases, the J end by 0 bases, with 21 bases between. CDR3 DNA sequence: TGTGCCAGCAGCTCATTACTACAGGTAGGCGGCTTGAACACTGAAGCTTTCTTT. This encodes CASSSLLQVGGLNTEAFF.

This clonotype was seen more than once but under ten times. The chain combines TRBV12-3 or TRBV12-4 with TRBJ2-2; TRBD1 agrees at 8 bases. V lost 3 bases and J lost 4; bases outside the gene matches: 4. The CDR3 is 15 amino acids. The CDR3 nucleotides are TGTGCCAGCAGTTTCAGGGGGCCTCTCACCGGGGAGCTGTTTTTT. It specifies CASSFRGPLTGELFF.

This clonotype was seen more than once but under ten times. The chain carries TRBV11-2 and TRBJ2-1; D is unresolved. Germline assignment: CDR1 SGHAT and CDR2 FQNNGV. The CDR3 has 14 residues. Trimming took off 4 bases at V and 8 bases at J, with 15 bases between the two ends. The CDR3 spells CASSSGSAGYEQFF. The CDR3, as DNA: TGTGCCAGCAGCTCAGGTTCAGCTGGGTATGAGCAGTTCTTC.

This clonotype was seen ten or more times. The V gene is TRBV5-5, the J gene TRBJ2-7; 10 bases are shared with TRBD1. Trimming cost V 5 bases and J 4 bases; bases outside gene matches: 9. The germline gives CDR1 SGHKS, CDR2 YYEKEE (reference sequence). The CDR3 consists of 15 residues. In nucleotides, the CDR3 is TGTGCCAGCAGATACACCGGGACAGGGGAATACGAGCAGTACTTC. Its translation is CASRYTGTGEYEQYF.

The chain is built from TRBV29-1 and TRBJ2-7; TRBD1 aligns across 8 bases. Trimming removed 1 base from V and 4 bases from J; junction bases left unmatched: 3. The CDR3 covers 13 residues. Germline CDR1 reads SQVTM; CDR2 reads ANQGSEA. This CDR3 reads CSVEARGQYEQYF. For the CDR3, the DNA is TGCAGCGTTGAAGCCAGGGGGCAGTACGAGCAGTACTTC.

This clonotype appeared a few times. The rearrangement uses TRBV11-2 and TRBJ2-3; 14 positions match TRBD2. Germline CDR1 SGHAT, CDR2 FQNNGV. Trimming cost V 3 bases and J 3 bases; bases outside gene matches: 17. The length of the CDR3 is 21 residues. The CDR3 sequence: CASSFPGTLRTSGRITDTQYF. CDR3 bases: TGTGCCAGCAGCTTTCCCGGGACGTTAAGGACTAGCGGGAGGATAACAGATACGCAGTATTTT.

In this sample, this clonotype turned up a few times. The V gene is TRBV5-1, the J gene TRBJ2-4; a possible D gene is TRBD2 (6 bases). V was shortened by 8 bases and J by 1 base, with 10 bases between the two germline ends. The germline V gene encodes CDR1 SGHRS and CDR2 YFSETQ. The length of the CDR3 is 13 residues. The chain's CDR3 is CASRREAKNIQYF. The DNA for the CDR3 is TGCGCCAGTCGACGGGAGGCCAAAAACATTCAGTACTTC. Drawing the rest from reference TRBV5-1 and TRBJ2-4, the complete variable domain is KAGVTQTPRYLIKTRGQQVTLSCSPISGHRSVSWYQQTPGQGLQFLFEYFSETQRNKGNFPGRFSGRQFSNSRSEMNVSTLELGDSALYLCASRREAKNIQYFGAGTRLSVL.

The rearrangement links TRBV12-3 or TRBV12-4 to TRBJ2-2; a possible D gene is TRBD2 (7 bases). The ends were cut back, 3 bases at V and 7 bases at J, with 12 bases in the middle. The length of the CDR3 is 14 residues. DNA for the CDR3: TGTGCCAGCAGTTTGGGGGGGGCTGACGGGGAGCTGTTTTTT. It translates to CASSLGGADGELFF.